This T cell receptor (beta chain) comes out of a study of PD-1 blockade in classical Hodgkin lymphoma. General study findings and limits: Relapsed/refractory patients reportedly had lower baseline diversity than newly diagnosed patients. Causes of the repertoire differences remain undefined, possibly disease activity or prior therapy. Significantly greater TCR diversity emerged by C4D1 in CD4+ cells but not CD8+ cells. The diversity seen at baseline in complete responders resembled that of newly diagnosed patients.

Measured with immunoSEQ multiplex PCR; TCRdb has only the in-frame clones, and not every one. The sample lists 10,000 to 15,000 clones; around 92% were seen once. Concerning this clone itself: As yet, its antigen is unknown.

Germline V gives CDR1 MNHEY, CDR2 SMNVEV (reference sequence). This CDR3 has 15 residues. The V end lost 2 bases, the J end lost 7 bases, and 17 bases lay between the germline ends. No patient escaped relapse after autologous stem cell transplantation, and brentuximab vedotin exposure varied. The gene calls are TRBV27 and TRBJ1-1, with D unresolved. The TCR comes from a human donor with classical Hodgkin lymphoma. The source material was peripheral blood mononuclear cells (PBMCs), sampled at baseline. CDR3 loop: CASSLTGQRYDEAFF. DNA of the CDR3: TGTGCCAGCAGTTTAACCGGCCAAAGGTACGATGAAGCTTTCTTT.